This T cell receptor (beta chain) was captured in a study of blood T cell repertoires in COVID-19. Study summary: The study drew acute and convalescent COVID-19 samples from the United States, Italy and Spain. Sources were T cells, B-cell-depleted T cells, or PBMCs; the material itself was cDNA or gDNA.

The authors' processing: Reference gene primer amplification yielded estimated nucleated cell counts. The assay was immunoSEQ multiplex PCR, and TCRdb's table has in-frame clones only and misses some. The V and J calls and clone size come from that table; D and trimming were worked out from the DNA. The sample shows some 400,000 clones, around nine tenths of them seen only once. CDR3 length: 18 residues. With V trimmed by 0 bases and J by 4 bases, 12 bases remained unmatched. Germline V CDR1 and CDR2: MGHRA, YSYEKL. The specimen sequenced was peripheral blood. The TCR was taken from a human donor in a cohort sampled during active COVID-19. The V call is TRBV4-1, the J call TRBJ2-1; 7 nucleotides agree with TRBD1. This chain's CDR3 is CASSQDSATGTLYNEQFF. CDR3 sequence (DNA): TGCGCCAGCAGCCAAGATTCGGCGACAGGGACCCTTTACAATGAGCAGTTCTTC.